This record looks at one T cell receptor (beta chain) sequence and its context. The antigen is unknown. This sample is part of a study of blood T cells in healthy people across ages. Whole-study results and caveats: Estimates of diversity drawn from one million T cells were considered underestimates.

Germline lookup yields CDR1 DFQATT and CDR2 SNEGSKA (reference sequence). V was pared by 0 bases and J by 14 bases, with 27 bases between. The CDR3 consists of 16 residues. Primed by a sample-barcoded 5' primer and a J-beta primer mix, a second PCR proceeded for 7 to 11 cycles. Each of the cDNA molecules was tagged by a template-switch adaptor with 12 random nucleotides. A single record per CDR3 protein comes from TCRdb applying MiXCR to the 5' RACE reads. This sample has roughly 800,000 distinct CDR3 sequences, with about 48% found just once. Sequenced material: blood. The genes are TRBV20-1 and TRBJ2-3, with D possibly being TRBD2 (5 bases). The receptor was derived from an elderly man in good health. The CDR3 reads CSARDQEDRWVGDAYF. DNA for the CDR3: TGCAGTGCTAGAGATCAGGAGGACCGGTGGGTCGGAGACGCGTATTTT.